Ten or more counts support the clone carrying this TCR beta chain. Antigen unknown. This entry belongs to a study of T cells in Graves' hyperthyroidism and ophthalmopathy. Overall study results and limits: Most expanded thyroid clonotypes above 0.001 also appeared in blood. The model identified upcoming ophthalmopathy a median 6.5 months ahead of onset.

Amplified TCR beta CDR3 regions came from RNA transcripts. Using the HTBI primer set, a first-round RT-PCR was run on the TCR CDR3. TCRdb re-analysed the multiplex PCR reads in MiXCR, keeping a single row per CDR3 protein. The sample includes approximately 510,000 distinct CDR3 sequences, less than 25% of them seen just once. Specimen: blood. The TCR sequence derives from a man younger than 35 with Graves' hyperthyroidism.

The CDR3 loop reads CASSFLGVEAFF. The CDR3 DNA sequence: TGTGCCAGCAGTTTTTTGGGGGTTGAAGCTTTCTTT. The chain recombines TRBV28 with TRBJ1-1; D might be TRBD1 (5 bases). The CDR3 has 12 amino acids. The V gene lost 3 bases and the J gene lost 7 bases, with 9 bases spanning the gap. Germline V gene sequence: CDR1 MDHEN, CDR2 SYDVKM. The whole variable domain, filled in from reference TRBV28 and TRBJ1-1, reads DVKVTQSSRYLVKRTGEKVFLECVQDMDHENMFWYRQDPGLGLRLIYFSYDVKMKEKGDIPEGYSVSREKKERFSLILESASTNQTSMYLCASSFLGVEAFFGQGTRLTVV.